Listed here are 12 T cell receptor beta chains from one sample, sequenced in a study of blood T cell repertoires in COVID-19 (dated by TCRdb to about 2020). Preparation of the library involved the immunoSEQ multiplex PCR assay. What TCRdb holds here is the immuneACCESS table cut down to in-frame rearrangements. Part of the clones is not present; checked against another copy, under half of the missing clones reflect an unresolved V gene, and the others are unexplained. The sample table contains around 87,000 clones; only one count was recorded for nearly 90% of them. The ten largest clonotypes hold over 7% of the sample. Sample: peripheral blood. Source of these receptors: a man aged 45 to 65 with acute or convalescent COVID-19.

The V and J genes are TRBV5-1 and TRBJ2-2, with a possible D match to TRBD2 (5 bases). The CDR3 contains 14 residues. V gave up 0 bases and J gave up 5 bases, with 8 bases separating them. In germline, CDR1 is SGHRS, CDR2 YFSETQ. Written as DNA, the CDR3 is TGCGCCAGCAGCTTGGAAGGCGGGACCGGGGAGCTGTTTTTT. Protein sequence: CASSLEGGTGELFF.

This rearrangement joins TRBV19 to TRBJ2-7; 8 bases line up with TRBD2. The V gene end was trimmed by 5 bases and the J gene end by 3 bases; junction bases not matched to a gene: 6. The CDR3 has 14 amino acids. Germline V gives CDR1 LNHDA, CDR2 SQIVND (reference sequence). CDR3 in amino acids: CASSSTSGHYEQYF. CDR3 nucleotide sequence: TGTGCCAGTAGTTCAACTAGCGGTCACTACGAGCAGTACTTC.

The chain employs TRBV7-2 and TRBJ1-4, with D possibly being TRBD1 (5 bases). The germline gives CDR1 SGHTA, CDR2 FQGNSA. The CDR3 contains 14 residues. Trimming took off 2 bases at V and 5 bases at J, with 9 bases between the two ends. The CDR3 reads CASSLMGLNEKLFF. The DNA of the CDR3 is TGTGCCAGCAGCTTAATGGGACTCAATGAAAAACTGTTTTTT.

The rearrangement links TRBV2 to TRBJ1-3, with 9 bases identical to TRBD1. The CDR3 covers 17 residues. The V gene end was trimmed by 8 bases and the J gene end by 6 bases; junction bases not matched to a gene: 17. The germline V gene encodes CDR1 SNHLY and CDR2 FYNNEI. Here the CDR3 reads CASVRTGAPSLANTIYF. The CDR3 nucleotides read TGTGCCAGCGTGAGGACAGGGGCCCCGTCTCTGGCAAACACCATATATTTT.

This chain links TRBV19 with TRBJ2-7; no clear D gene. The CDR3 loop spans 12 amino acids. Per germline, CDR1 LNHDA and CDR2 SQIVND (reference sequence). V shed 4 bases and J shed 3 bases, with 7 bases lying between them. The CDR3 is CASSNAYYEQYF. DNA for the CDR3: TGTGCCAGTAGTAATGCGTACTACGAGCAGTACTTC.

The V gene is TRBV6-5, the J gene TRBJ1-5; D is unclear. CDR1 MNHEY and CDR2 SVGAGI come from the germline V gene. The CDR3 is 14 residues long. Deletions cut 1 base from V and 1 base from J, with 5 bases between. CDR3 bases: TGTGCCAGCAGTTACTTTCGGAGCAATCAGCCCCAGCATTTT. This translates into CASSYFRSNQPQHF.

The chain uses TRBV30 and TRBJ1-2; 7 nucleotides align to TRBD1. This CDR3 has 12 residues. CDR1 is GTSNPN and CDR2 is SVGIG in the germline V gene (reference sequence). V dropped 3 bases and J dropped 8; count of bases not matched to a gene: 6. The CDR3 sequence is CAWSGTVGGYTF. The CDR3 bases are TGTGCCTGGAGCGGGACAGTCGGGGGCTACACCTTC.

This chain uses TRBV6-5 with TRBJ1-1; 9 bases map to TRBD1. This CDR3 is built from 14 residues. In germline, CDR1 is MNHEY, CDR2 SVGAGI. With V trimmed by 6 bases and J by 4 bases, 6 bases remained unmatched. DNA for the CDR3: TGTGCCAGCAGGGGGGACAGGGCGACCACTGAAGCTTTCTTT. Encoded protein: CASRGDRATTEAFF.

The CDR3: CASSDWDRANDYTF. The CDR3 DNA reads as TGTGCCAGCAGTGATTGGGACAGGGCAAACGACTACACCTTC. This chain connects TRBV2 to TRBJ1-2; 9 bases are shared with TRBD1. V trimming: 3 bases; J trimming: 10 bases; junction bases outside the gene matches: 9. The CDR3 runs 14 residues. In germline, CDR1 is SNHLY, CDR2 FYNNEI.

This chain joins TRBV6-5 and TRBJ1-3, with 7 bases fitting TRBD1. The V segment lost 6 bases and the J segment 0 bases; nucleotides outside the gene matches: 5. This CDR3 comprises 15 residues. In germline, CDR1 is MNHEY, CDR2 SVGAGI. CDR3 amino acids: CASRNTGDSGNTIYF. CDR3 DNA: TGTGCCAGCAGGAATACAGGGGACTCTGGAAACACCATATATTTT.

This clone came up once. The rearrangement links TRBV5-5 to TRBJ1-2; TRBD1 agrees at 11 bases. CDR1 and CDR2 from the germline V gene are SGHKS and YYEKEE (reference sequence). The CDR3 is 14 residues long. Unmatched junction bases numbered 6, after V lost 4 bases and J lost 7 bases. CDR3 DNA sequence: TGTGCCAGCAGCCTGGGACAGGGGGTAGGTGGCTACACCTTC. Amino acids: CASSLGQGVGGYTF.

V usage is TRBV18 and J usage is TRBJ1-1; D gene ambiguous. Trimming stripped 2 bases from V and 4 bases from J, with 5 bases between. The germline CDR1 and CDR2 sequences are KGHSH and LQKENI. The CDR3 spans 12 residues. CDR3 sequence reads: CASSPGLTEAFF. DNA of the CDR3: TGTGCCAGCTCACCAGGGCTCACTGAAGCTTTCTTT.